The clone carrying this T cell receptor beta chain appeared once. This sample is drawn from a study of blood T cell repertoires in COVID-19. The data were produced by immunoSEQ multiplex PCR, yet TCRdb's version contains in-frame clones alone and is incomplete. The sample consists of 400,000 or so clones, roughly 90% of them appearing once. The CDR3 contains 14 residues. The V gene's germline CDR1 is LNHNV and CDR2 YYDKDF (reference sequence). V shed 5 bases, J shed 10 bases, and the junction held 8 bases outside the gene matches. This chain joins TRBV15 and TRBJ2-1; 10 bases map to TRBD2. Sequencing was performed on peripheral blood. This clonotype was obtained from a young man with COVID-19, enrolled during active disease. For the CDR3, the DNA is TGTGCCACCAGCCGGGGACTAGCGACAGACGAGCAGTTCTTC. This codes for CATSRGLATDEQFF.